This T cell receptor beta chain was recorded in a study of OX40 agonist ivuxolimab in advanced cancers. The overall study: Recorded diagnoses for dose-escalation patients were hepatocellular carcinoma, melanoma, renal cell or head and neck cancer. Study-level points and caveats: A proportion of nonresponders additionally exhibited low normalized T-cell clonal expansion. Mean expanded clone counts were higher in CD8+ than CD4+ T cells.

Sequenced by immunoSEQ multiplex PCR; TCRdb stores in-frame clones only, minus some. This table holds about 51,000 clones, roughly 90% found once. Germline values: CDR1 ENHRY, CDR2 SYGVKD. Trimming shortened V by 3 bases and J by 5 bases, and 14 bases separated the two germline ends. CDR3 size: 14 residues. This clone appeared a few times. Its antigen is unidentified. The receptor's source is an adult with an advanced solid tumor such as melanoma, head and neck, liver or kidney cancer. The V and J genes are TRBV10-3 and TRBJ2-7; D possibly corresponds to TRBD1 (6 bases). This specimen consisted of CD4+ or CD8+ T cells sorted from blood, obtained in a trial of the OX40 agonist ivuxolimab. This CDR3 reads CAISDQAGVDEQYF. Written as DNA, the CDR3 is TGTGCCATCAGTGATCAAGCAGGGGTCGACGAGCAGTACTTC.